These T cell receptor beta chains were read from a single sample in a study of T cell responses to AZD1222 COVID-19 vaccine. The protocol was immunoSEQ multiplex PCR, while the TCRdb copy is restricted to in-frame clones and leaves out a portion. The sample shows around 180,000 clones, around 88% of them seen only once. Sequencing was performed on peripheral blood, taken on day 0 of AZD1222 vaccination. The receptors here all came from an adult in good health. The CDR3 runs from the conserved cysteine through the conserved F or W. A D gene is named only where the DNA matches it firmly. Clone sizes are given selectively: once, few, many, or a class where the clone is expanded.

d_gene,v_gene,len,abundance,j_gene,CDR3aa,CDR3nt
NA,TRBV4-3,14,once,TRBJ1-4,CASSQDGRGEKLFF,TGCGCCAGCAGCCAAGATGGGCGGGGAGAAAAACTGTTTTTT
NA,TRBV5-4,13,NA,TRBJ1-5,CASSLALDQPQHF,TGTGCCAGCAGCTTGGCTCTGGATCAGCCCCAGCATTTT
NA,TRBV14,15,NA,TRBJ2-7,CASSFSLGGAYEQYF,TGTGCCAGCAGTTTCTCCCTTGGAGGGGCCTACGAGCAGTACTTC
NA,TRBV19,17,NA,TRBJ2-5,CASSILIWDGGWETQYF,TGTGCCAGTAGTATTTTGATATGGGACGGAGGGTGGGAGACCCAGTACTTC
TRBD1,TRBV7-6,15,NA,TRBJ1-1,CASSLGGQGGTEAFF,TGTGCCAGCAGCTTAGGTGGACAGGGGGGCACTGAAGCTTTCTTT
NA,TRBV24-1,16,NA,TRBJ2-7,CATSDPRQGSPYEQYF,TGTGCCACCAGTGACCCCCGCCAGGGGTCCCCCTACGAGCAGTACTTC
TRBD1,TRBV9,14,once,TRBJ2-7,CASSGPGTGDEQYF,TGTGCCAGCAGCGGACCCGGGACAGGGGACGAGCAGTACTTC
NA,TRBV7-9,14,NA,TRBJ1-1,CASSLAARGTEAFF,TGTGCCAGCAGCTTAGCGGCGCGGGGCACTGAAGCTTTCTTT
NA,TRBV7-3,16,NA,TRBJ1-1,CASSSFSGTENTEAFF,TGTGCCAGCAGCTCCTTTTCCGGGACGGAGAACACTGAAGCTTTCTTT
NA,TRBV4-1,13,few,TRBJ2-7,CASSQQQGYEQYF,TGCGCCAGCAGCCAGCAACAGGGTTACGAGCAGTACTTC
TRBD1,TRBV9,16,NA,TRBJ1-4,CASSPSQGGSVEKLFF,TGTGCCAGCAGCCCCTCCCAGGGGGGCTCCGTTGAAAAACTGTTTTTT
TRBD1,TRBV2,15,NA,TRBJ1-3,CASSEDRAAGNTIYF,TGTGCCAGCAGCGAAGACAGGGCGGCTGGAAACACCATATATTTT
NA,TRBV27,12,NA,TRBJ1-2,CAVNGGSTGYTF,TGTGCCGTGAATGGGGGCTCAACCGGCTACACCTTC
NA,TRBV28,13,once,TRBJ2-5,CASRIGQEETQYF,TGTGCCAGCAGGATTGGGCAGGAAGAGACCCAGTACTTC
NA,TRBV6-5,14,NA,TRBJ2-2,CARCRTKNTGELFF,TGTGCCAGGTGCCGGACAAAGAACACCGGGGAGCTGTTTTTT
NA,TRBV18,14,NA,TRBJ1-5,CASSPSGGAQPQHF,TGTGCCAGCTCACCCTCCGGTGGGGCTCAGCCCCAGCATTTT
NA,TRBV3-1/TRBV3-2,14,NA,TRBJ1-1,CASSQSRRGTEAFF,TGTGCCAGCAGCCAATCTCGAAGGGGAACTGAAGCTTTCTTT
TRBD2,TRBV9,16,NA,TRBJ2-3,CASSVGSSGTADTQYF,TGTGCCAGCAGCGTAGGCTCTAGCGGGACTGCAGATACGCAGTATTTT
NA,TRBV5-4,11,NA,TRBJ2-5,CASSSDAQGYF,TGTGCCAGCAGCTCAGACGCCCAGGGGTACTTC
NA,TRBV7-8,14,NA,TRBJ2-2,CASFHGAPTGELFF,TGTGCCAGCTTTCACGGGGCGCCCACCGGGGAGCTGTTTTTT
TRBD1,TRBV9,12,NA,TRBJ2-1,CASSPPGTGKFF,TGTGCCAGCAGCCCCCCCGGGACAGGGAAGTTCTTC
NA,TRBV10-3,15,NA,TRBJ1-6,CAISESPGSNSPLHF,TGTGCCATCAGTGAGTCGCCAGGCTCTAATTCACCCCTCCACTTT
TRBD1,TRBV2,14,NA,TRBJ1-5,CASSWTGGDQPQHF,TGTGCCAGCAGCTGGACAGGGGGAGATCAGCCCCAGCATTTT
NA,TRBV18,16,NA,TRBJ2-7,CASSPERDNLSYEQYF,TGTGCCAGCTCACCGGAGCGGGACAATCTCTCCTACGAGCAGTACTTC
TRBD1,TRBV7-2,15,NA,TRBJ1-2,CASSLLGGQGEGYTF,TGTGCCAGCAGCTTATTAGGCGGACAGGGCGAAGGCTACACCTTC
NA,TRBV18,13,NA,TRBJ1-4,CASFRGEGEKLFF,TGTGCCAGCTTCCGAGGGGAAGGCGAAAAACTGTTTTTT
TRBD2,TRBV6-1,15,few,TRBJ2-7,CASSEEGGHSYEQYF,TGTGCCAGCAGTGAGGAGGGAGGGCATTCCTACGAGCAGTACTTC
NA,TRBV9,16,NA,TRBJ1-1,CASSAQGAARNTEAFF,TGTGCCAGCAGCGCGCAGGGAGCGGCGAGGAACACTGAAGCTTTCTTT
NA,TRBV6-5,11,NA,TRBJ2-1,CASNSYNEQFF,TGTGCCAGCAACTCCTACAATGAGCAGTTCTTC
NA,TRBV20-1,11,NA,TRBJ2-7,CSAGTFYEQYF,TGCAGTGCGGGGACGTTCTACGAGCAGTACTTC
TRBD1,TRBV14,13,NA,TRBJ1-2,CASSPGTGRGYTF,TGTGCCAGCAGCCCTGGGACAGGACGTGGCTACACCTTC
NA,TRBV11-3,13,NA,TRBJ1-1,CASSSRGSTEAFF,TGTGCCAGCAGCTCAAGGGGGAGCACTGAAGCTTTCTTT
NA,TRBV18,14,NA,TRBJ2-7,CASSPGTGVAEQYF,TGTGCCAGCTCACCCGGGACCGGGGTAGCCGAGCAGTACTTC
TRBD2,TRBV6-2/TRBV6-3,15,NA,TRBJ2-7,CASSPVTSGGYEQYF,TGTGCCAGCAGTCCAGTGACTAGCGGGGGATACGAGCAGTACTTC
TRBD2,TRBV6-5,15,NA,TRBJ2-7,CASSDAGTRTYEQYF,TGTGCCAGCAGCGACGCCGGGACTAGGACCTACGAGCAGTACTTC
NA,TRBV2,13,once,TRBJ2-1,CASSEAGRSEQFF,TGTGCCAGCAGTGAAGCAGGGAGGAGTGAGCAGTTCTTC
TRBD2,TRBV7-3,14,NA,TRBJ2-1,CASSLVAGDDEQFF,TGTGCCAGCAGCTTAGTAGCGGGAGATGATGAGCAGTTCTTC
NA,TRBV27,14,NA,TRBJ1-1,CASSLSIGNTEAFF,TGTGCCAGCAGTTTAAGCATAGGGAACACTGAAGCTTTCTTT
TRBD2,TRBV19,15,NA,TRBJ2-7,CASSIGGTRSYEQYF,TGTGCCAGTAGTATAGGGGGGACTAGGAGTTACGAGCAGTACTTC
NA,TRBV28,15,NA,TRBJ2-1,CASSLSRPSYNEQFF,TGTGCCAGCAGTTTATCGCGACCCTCCTACAATGAGCAGTTCTTC
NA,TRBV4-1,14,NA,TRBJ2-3,CASSQEDSRQTQYF,TGCGCCAGCAGCCAAGAAGACTCCCGCCAGACGCAGTATTTT
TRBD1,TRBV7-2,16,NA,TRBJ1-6,CASSFLIGQGNSPLHF,TGTGCCAGCAGCTTTCTCATCGGACAGGGGAATTCACCCCTCCACTTT
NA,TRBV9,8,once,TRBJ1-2,CASSHGTF,TGTGCCAGCAGCCACGGCACCTTC
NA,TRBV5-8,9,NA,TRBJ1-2,CASDDGYTF,TGTGCCAGCGATGATGGCTACACCTTC
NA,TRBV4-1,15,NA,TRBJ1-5,CASSQAEGLGQPQHF,TGCGCCAGCAGCCAAGCGGAGGGGTTAGGGCAGCCCCAGCATTTT